This record looks at one T cell receptor beta chain sequence and its context. Its antigen is currently unknown. The sample is drawn from a study of blood T cells in healthy people across ages. As for the study in general: About one barcoded beta molecule per two T cells was the capture yield of template switching.

The V gene lost 9 bases and the J gene lost 11 bases, with 14 bases spanning the gap. This CDR3 contains 11 residues. The germline V gene encodes CDR1 MNHGY and CDR2 SAAAGT. A second PCR, run for about 6 to 12 cycles, used a sample-barcoded 5' primer plus a J-beta primer mix. From the 5' RACE reads, TCRdb called clonotypes with MiXCR, one entry per CDR3 protein. Among about 640,000 distinct CDR3 sequences listed, under 65% were seen once. Study outcomes and limitations: A roughly linear fall in TCR beta diversity per million T cells was seen with increasing age. The study regarded diversity estimates from one million T cells as underestimates.

Each donor gave 9 to 10 milliliters of peripheral blood. V gene TRBV6-8 combines with J gene TRBJ2-4; D might be TRBD1 (6 bases). This receptor was taken from a man between 60 and 70 years old in good health. Source material: blood. The CDR3 protein is CARLTGPFQYF. The CDR3 nucleotides read TGTGCCAGACTGACAGGCCCTTTTCAGTACTTC.